The rows below give T cell receptor beta chains drawn from one sample of a study of blood T cell repertoires in COVID-19. The table came from immunoSEQ multiplex PCR; TCRdb's copy has only in-frame clones and leaves some out. The table shows some 180,000 clones, with approximately 80% occurring only once. Sequences were obtained from PBMCs or T cells enriched from blood (not recorded which). The receptors stem from a man in his fifties or sixties who had been exposed to COVID-19. Each CDR3 is given with its conserved first and last residue. D genes are given only for firm matches. Clone size is not always given. Where it is, it says once, few, many or a class for expanded clones.

clone size,J gene,V gene,D gene,CDR3 protein,CDR3 DNA
once,TRBJ1-2,TRBV7-9,.,CASSSTRDSSALYGYTF,TGTGCCAGCAGCTCCACCCGAGACTCATCGGCCCTATATGGCTACACCTTC
.,TRBJ1-2,TRBV6-5,.,CASSYGLEGKGYTF,TGTGCCAGCAGTTACGGGTTGGAGGGCAAAGGCTACACCTTC
.,TRBJ2-7,TRBV5-1,.,CASSPKGGSYEQYF,TGCGCCAGCAGCCCGAAGGGGGGGTCCTACGAGCAGTACTTC
once,TRBJ2-2,TRBV9,.,CASSVAVGAGELFF,TGTGCCAGCAGCGTAGCTGTAGGGGCCGGGGAGCTGTTTTTT
.,TRBJ1-2,TRBV27,.,CASSPAVGGYTF,TGTGCCAGCAGCCCAGCGGTCGGTGGCTACACCTTC
.,TRBJ2-1,TRBV27,TRBD1,CASSSRQGYEQFF,TGTGCCAGCAGTTCCCGACAGGGGTATGAGCAGTTCTTC
.,TRBJ2-7,TRBV3-1/TRBV3-2,.,CASSLGASAGVEQYF,TGTGCCAGCAGCCTAGGGGCCTCCGCCGGAGTCGAGCAGTACTTC
once,TRBJ2-7,TRBV11-2,TRBD2,CASSLGGGGYEQYF,TGTGCCAGCAGCTTAGGCGGGGGAGGCTACGAGCAGTACTTC
.,TRBJ2-5,TRBV7-2,TRBD2,CASSFGGRYGETQYF,TGTGCCAGCAGCTTTGGCGGGAGGTATGGGGAGACCCAGTACTTC
.,TRBJ2-5,TRBV2,.,CASIEGAGRETQYF,TGTGCCAGCATCGAGGGGGCGGGGAGAGAGACCCAGTACTTC
.,TRBJ1-4,TRBV5-1,TRBD1,CASSSGQVTGNEKLFF,TGCGCCAGCAGCTCGGGACAGGTTACGGGTAATGAAAAACTGTTTTTT
.,TRBJ1-2,TRBV6-5,.,CASSYSRGGNYGYTF,TGTGCCAGCAGTTACTCGAGGGGGGGTAACTATGGCTACACCTTC
.,TRBJ2-5,TRBV24-1,.,CATSVGSTETQYF,TGTGCCACCAGTGTCGGGAGTACAGAGACCCAGTACTTC
.,TRBJ2-2,TRBV7-2,.,CASSHRDLVPGELFF,TGTGCCAGCAGCCACCGGGACTTAGTACCCGGGGAGCTGTTTTTT
many,TRBJ2-7,TRBV19,TRBD2,CASTSGSGYEQYF,TGTGCCAGTACCAGCGGGAGTGGCTACGAGCAGTACTTC
.,TRBJ2-1,TRBV7-2,TRBD2,CASSFPSGRASNEQFF,TGTGCCAGCAGCTTCCCTAGCGGGAGGGCTAGCAATGAGCAGTTCTTC
few,TRBJ2-1,TRBV7-3,.,CASSPSQASSYNEQFF,TGTGCCAGCAGCCCTTCCCAAGCGAGCTCCTACAATGAGCAGTTCTTC
.,TRBJ2-7,TRBV6-5,TRBD2,CASSYSASGSYEQYF,TGTGCCAGCAGTTACTCGGCTAGCGGGAGTTACGAGCAGTACTTC
.,TRBJ1-6,TRBV14,.,CASSQGQDNSPLHF,TGTGCCAGCAGCCAAGGGCAGGATAATTCACCCCTCCACTTT
once,TRBJ1-2,TRBV9,.,CASSAGQEVPYGYTF,TGTGCCAGCAGCGCCGGCCAAGAGGTCCCCTATGGCTACACCTTC
.,TRBJ1-1,TRBV9,.,CASSVGPGGGNTEAFF,TGTGCCAGCAGCGTAGGGCCCGGCGGGGGGAACACTGAAGCTTTCTTT
.,TRBJ1-2,TRBV5-8,TRBD1,CASSLKDRQNGYTF,TGTGCCAGCAGCTTGAAGGACAGGCAGAATGGCTACACCTTC
.,TRBJ2-3,TRBV27,.,CASIGAGDTQYF,TGTGCCAGCATAGGAGCCGGAGATACGCAGTATTTT
.,TRBJ1-4,TRBV19,TRBD1,CASTLGTANEKLFF,TGTGCCAGTACCCTCGGGACAGCCAATGAAAAACTGTTTTTT
.,TRBJ2-1,TRBV7-2,TRBD2,CASSLRTSGRSSYNEQFF,TGTGCCAGCAGCCTCCGGACTAGCGGGAGGAGCTCCTACAATGAGCAGTTCTTC
.,TRBJ1-6,TRBV14,TRBD1,CASSQEKIDRGLSSYNSPLHF,TGTGCCAGCAGCCAAGAGAAGATTGACAGGGGGCTGAGCTCCTATAATTCACCCCTCCACTTT
.,TRBJ1-1,TRBV27,.,CASRHTQGWGEAFF,TGTGCCAGCAGACACACCCAGGGGTGGGGTGAAGCTTTCTTT
.,TRBJ2-1,TRBV6-2/TRBV6-3,TRBD2,CASSYSGLAGGGEQFF,TGTGCCAGCAGTTACTCCGGACTAGCGGGGGGGGGTGAGCAGTTCTTC
.,TRBJ1-6,TRBV28,TRBD1,CASSLARGRNSPLHF,TGTGCCAGCAGTTTGGCCAGGGGGCGAAATTCACCCCTCCACTTT
few,TRBJ1-2,TRBV12-2,.,CASRFGGQGSWGYTF,TGTGCAAGTCGCTTTGGAGGACAGGGGTCGTGGGGCTACACCTTC
.,TRBJ1-6,TRBV2,.,CASSEAAGANSPLHF,TGTGCCAGCAGTGAAGCCGCAGGGGCTAATTCACCCCTCCACTTT
.,TRBJ1-4,TRBV10-3,TRBD1,CAISESPSGQGNEKLFF,TGTGCCATCAGTGAGTCCCCATCGGGACAGGGGAATGAAAAACTGTTTTTT
few,TRBJ1-5,TRBV27,TRBD1,CASSLFSGTGSSNQPQHF,TGTGCCAGCAGTTTATTTTCGGGGACAGGGTCTAGCAATCAGCCCCAGCATTTT
many,TRBJ2-5,TRBV19,.,CASGKGEETQYF,TGTGCCAGTGGCAAAGGAGAAGAGACCCAGTACTTC
.,TRBJ2-5,TRBV11-2,TRBD1,CASSGRQGAIEETQYF,TGTGCCAGCAGCGGGCGACAGGGGGCGATCGAAGAGACCCAGTACTTC
once,TRBJ1-3,TRBV6-5,.,CASSSRTVNTIYF,TGTGCCAGCAGTTCCAGGACAGTGAACACCATATATTTT
once,TRBJ2-7,TRBV30,.,CAGEQGFEQYF,TGTGCCGGAGAACAGGGCTTCGAGCAGTACTTC
.,TRBJ2-7,TRBV29-1,TRBD2,CSASGLAGSSSYEQYF,TGCAGCGCCTCCGGACTAGCGGGTTCGAGCTCCTACGAGCAGTACTTC
.,TRBJ2-7,TRBV3-1/TRBV3-2,TRBD2,CASSRTRSSGSTWEQYF,TGTGCCAGCAGCCGCACCCGTTCTAGCGGGAGTACTTGGGAGCAGTACTTC
few,TRBJ1-3,TRBV6-5,.,CASSLQSSGNTIYF,TGTGCCAGCAGCCTACAGAGCTCTGGAAACACCATATATTTT
.,TRBJ1-2,TRBV18,.,CASSPPMRTYGYTF,TGTGCCAGCTCACCTCCGATGCGAACCTATGGCTACACCTTC
.,TRBJ1-2,TRBV19,TRBD1,CASSLDRGGGYTF,TGTGCCAGTAGTTTGGACAGGGGAGGCGGCTACACCTTC
.,TRBJ2-1,TRBV27,.,CASAGTGTGPYNEQFF,TGTGCCAGTGCAGGCACGGGAACAGGGCCCTACAATGAGCAGTTCTTC
.,TRBJ1-5,TRBV15,.,CATSREGTPYSNQPQHF,TGTGCCACCAGCAGGGAGGGGACCCCTTATAGCAATCAGCCCCAGCATTTT
.,TRBJ2-5,TRBV11-2,TRBD2,CASSLESGRGFETQYF,TGTGCCAGCAGCTTAGAAAGCGGGAGGGGGTTTGAGACCCAGTACTTC
.,TRBJ1-2,TRBV25-1,.,CASSWGGNYGYTF,TGTGCCAGCAGCTGGGGGGGGAACTATGGCTACACCTTC
.,TRBJ1-5,TRBV30,TRBD1,CAWSGGTGTTRPSNQPQHF,TGTGCCTGGAGTGGGGGGACAGGGACTACTCGACCTAGCAATCAGCCCCAGCATTTT
once,TRBJ2-2,TRBV6-4,TRBD2,CASSDRTRSGELFF,TGTGCCAGCAGTGACCGGACTAGGTCCGGGGAGCTGTTTTTT
.,TRBJ2-5,TRBV18,TRBD1,CASSTRDRVGETQYF,TGTGCCAGCTCAACCCGGGACAGGGTCGGAGAGACCCAGTACTTC
.,TRBJ2-3,TRBV11-3,TRBD2,CASSREPGLITDTQYF,TGTGCCAGCAGCCGGGAACCGGGACTAATCACAGATACGCAGTATTTT
.,TRBJ2-7,TRBV28,TRBD1,CASSRGQGITLTYEQYF,TGTGCCAGCAGTAGAGGACAGGGGATAACCCTCACCTACGAGCAGTACTTC
.,TRBJ2-7,TRBV5-4,.,CASSLIGQGYYEQYF,TGTGCCAGCAGCTTGATAGGGCAGGGGTACTACGAGCAGTACTTC